These 19 T cell receptor beta chains were all obtained from the same sample, sequenced in a study of blood T cell repertoires in COVID-19. Produced via immunoSEQ multiplex PCR; TCRdb's table is partial and in-frame only. The sample has over 130,000 clones, about four fifths seen once. Input material: peripheral blood. These receptors originate from a human donor in a cohort sampled during active COVID-19.

The chain employs TRBV3-1 (or the pseudogene TRBV3-2) and TRBJ2-7; 12 bases map to TRBD1. The CDR3 is made up of 15 amino acids. The germline V gene encodes CDR1 LGHDT and CDR2 YNNKEL (reference sequence). The J segment lost 2 bases and the V segment lost 4 bases, leaving 3 bases of the junction unmatched. CDR3 bases: TGTGCCAGCAGCCCCTGGGACAGGGGGCCCTACGAGCAGTACTTC. Residues: CASSPWDRGPYEQYF.

This sequence joins TRBV5-1 and TRBJ2-7; TRBD2 is a possible D gene (6 bases). Germline-derived CDR1 and CDR2 are SGHRS and YFSETQ. This CDR3 comprises 14 residues. V was clipped by 6 bases and J by 2 bases, with 15 bases between them. CDR3 coding DNA: TGCGCCAGCAACACAGGAGGGGTTGCCTACGAGCAGTACTTC. It specifies CASNTGGVAYEQYF. Filled out from reference TRBV5-1 and TRBJ2-7, the complete variable domain reads KAGVTQTPRYLIKTRGQQVTLSCSPISGHRSVSWYQQTPGQGLQFLFEYFSETQRNKGNFPGRFSGRQFSNSRSEMNVSTLELGDSALYLCASNTGGVAYEQYFGPGTRLTVT.

This clone appeared a single time. V is TRBV6-1 and J is TRBJ1-1; 7 nucleotides line up with TRBD1. The V gene end was trimmed by 4 bases and the J gene end by 0 bases; junction bases not matched to a gene: 11. Germline assignment: CDR1 MNHNS and CDR2 SASEGT. The CDR3 contains 17 residues. The CDR3 protein is CASSAPSYRGLNTEAFF. The CDR3 coding sequence is TGTGCCAGCAGTGCGCCATCCTACAGGGGCCTGAACACTGAAGCTTTCTTT.

The CDR3 nucleotides are TGTGCCAGTAGTATTGAACAGGGGAACAATCAGCCCCAGCATTTT. Translating gives CASSIEQGNNQPQHF. The rearrangement joins TRBV19 to TRBJ1-5, with TRBD1 identical over 7 bases. This CDR3 comprises 15 residues. Trimming cost V 3 bases and J 3 bases; bases outside gene matches: 5. CDR1 and CDR2 from the germline V gene are LNHDA and SQIVND (reference sequence).

The chain joins TRBV6-5 to TRBJ1-5; tentatively, D is TRBD1 (5 bases). Germline CDR1 is MNHEY and CDR2 is SVGAGI. The CDR3 has 14 residues. The V end lost 5 bases, the J end lost 2 bases, and 10 bases lay between the germline ends. The CDR3 DNA follows: TGTGCCAGCAGTAACCAGGGCGGCAATCAGCCCCAGCATTTT. This translates into CASSNQGGNQPQHF.

This clone came up once. The chain carries TRBV10-3 and TRBJ1-4; no clear D gene. The germline V gene has CDR1 ENHRY and CDR2 SYGVKD. CDR3 length equals 13 residues. The V end was cut by 2 bases, the J end by 7 bases, with 8 bases between. CDR3 sequence reads: CAISEEGREKLFF. CDR3 sequence (DNA): TGTGCCATCAGTGAGGAGGGCCGTGAAAAACTGTTTTTT.

V gene TRBV6-5 combines with J gene TRBJ2-5, with a possible D match to TRBD2 (6 bases). CDR3 length: 13 residues. V gave up 6 bases and J gave up 4 bases, with 12 bases separating them. CDR1 is MNHEY, CDR2 SVGAGI, per germline. The CDR3: CASRSWRGETQYF. Here the CDR3 DNA reads TGTGCCAGCAGAAGTTGGCGGGGAGAGACCCAGTACTTC.

This chain links TRBV9 with TRBJ2-3, with TRBD1 as a possible D gene (6 bases). Per the germline V gene, CDR1 is SGDLS and CDR2 is YYNGEE. V gave up 0 bases and J gave up 2 bases, with 19 bases separating them. The CDR3 spans 18 residues. CDR3 DNA: TGTGCCAGCAGCGTAGCTACCACCTGGACAGAGCCCACAGATACGCAGTATTTT. It specifies CASSVATTWTEPTDTQYF.

The chain uses TRBV5-8 and TRBJ1-1; no reliable D call. The V gene's germline CDR1 is SGHTS and CDR2 YDEGEE. The CDR3 runs to 12 residues. Trimming removed 2 bases from V and 5 bases from J, with 7 bases in between. DNA for the CDR3: TGTGCCAGCAGCTTCAGAAGAACTGAAGCTTTCTTT. Protein: CASSFRRTEAFF.

The V and J genes are TRBV14 and TRBJ1-3, with D unclear. The CDR3 has 15 residues. V lost 1 base and J 4 bases, leaving 11 bases between the germline ends. Germline lookup yields CDR1 SGHDN and CDR2 FVKESK. The CDR3 spells CASSQARPGGNTIYF. CDR3 bases: TGTGCCAGCAGCCAAGCCCGGCCCGGGGGAAACACCATATATTTT.

The chain uses TRBV7-9 and TRBJ1-6; D remains unclear. Germline values: CDR1 SEHNR, CDR2 FQNEAQ (reference sequence). Trimming shortened V by 2 bases and J by 9 bases, and 5 bases separated the two germline ends. The CDR3 has 12 residues. CDR3 in DNA: TGTGCCAGCAGCTTATTCTCTTCACCCCTCCACTTT. It yields the protein CASSLFSSPLHF.

This chain links TRBV5-5 with TRBJ1-1, with D possibly matching TRBD1 (5 bases). V gave up 9 bases and J gave up 10 bases, with 13 bases separating them. The germline V gene encodes CDR1 SGHKS and CDR2 YYEKEE (reference sequence). This CDR3 has 10 amino acids. The DNA for the CDR3 is TGTGCCACAGGACAAGTAGGAGCTTTCTTT. Residues: CATGQVGAFF.

This chain joins TRBV10-3 and TRBJ2-3; tentatively, D is TRBD2 (6 bases). CDR1 is ENHRY, CDR2 SYGVKD, per germline. The CDR3 totals 16 residues. V was pared by 0 bases and J by 1 base, with 11 bases between. CDR3 loop: CAISESWRGGTDTQYF. The CDR3 region has the DNA TGTGCCATCAGTGAGTCGTGGCGGGGAGGCACAGATACGCAGTATTTT.

This chain links TRBV27 with TRBJ1-2; 8 nucleotides line up with TRBD1. V trimming: 6 bases; J trimming: 5 bases; junction bases outside the gene matches: 8. CDR3 size: 14 residues. Per germline, CDR1 MNHEY and CDR2 SMNVEV (reference sequence). The CDR3 spells CASRDTGQAYGYTF. Written as DNA, the CDR3 is TGTGCCAGCAGGGATACGGGACAGGCTTATGGCTACACCTTC.

V gene TRBV5-1 combines with J gene TRBJ2-5, with D perhaps matching TRBD1 (6 bases). The V gene lost 0 bases and the J gene lost 7 bases, with 10 bases spanning the gap. CDR1 is SGHRS, CDR2 YFSETQ, per germline. CDR3 size: 13 residues. As DNA, the CDR3 is TGCGCCAGCAGCTTGGTGGTACAGGGGACCCAGTACTTC. Translated: CASSLVVQGTQYF.

This sequence joins TRBV23-1 and TRBJ2-1; TRBD2 aligns across 9 bases. TRBV23-1 belongs to the ORF category, with a function that is uncertain. The CDR3 consists of 16 residues. The junction had 5 bases not matched to a gene; V was cut back by 1 base and J by 4 bases. The CDR3 DNA reads as TGCGCCAGCAGTCAATTGTCGAGCGGGGGGTACAATGAGCAGTTCTTC. The encoded protein is CASSQLSSGGYNEQFF.

This clone has only one observation. The chain recombines TRBV19 with TRBJ2-3; TRBD2 matches at 10 bases. This CDR3 has 15 residues. V trimming: 4 bases; J trimming: 4 bases; junction bases outside the gene matches: 5. The germline CDR1 and CDR2 sequences are LNHDA and SQIVND (reference sequence). CDR3 residues: CASSTSGGESDTQYF. As DNA, the CDR3 is TGTGCCAGTAGTACCAGCGGGGGGGAGTCAGATACGCAGTATTTT.

This clone has just a few counts. The rearrangement joins TRBV15 to TRBJ1-1; 8 bases line up with TRBD1. Germline V CDR1 and CDR2: LNHNV, YYDKDF (reference sequence). Trimming removed 0 bases from V and 11 bases from J; junction bases left unmatched: 5. This CDR3 is 13 amino acids long. CDR3 nucleotide sequence: TGTGCCACCAGCAGAGATTTTCAGGGGGCGGCTTTCTTT. It is translated as CATSRDFQGAAFF.

The chain carries TRBV19 and TRBJ1-1; D is unclear. The germline V gene has CDR1 LNHDA and CDR2 SQIVND (reference sequence). The CDR3 is 14 residues long. Deletions cut 1 base from V and 1 base from J, with 7 bases between. CDR3 residues: CASSIGLTNTEAFF. The CDR3 DNA is TGTGCCAGTAGTATAGGACTTACGAACACTGAAGCTTTCTTT.